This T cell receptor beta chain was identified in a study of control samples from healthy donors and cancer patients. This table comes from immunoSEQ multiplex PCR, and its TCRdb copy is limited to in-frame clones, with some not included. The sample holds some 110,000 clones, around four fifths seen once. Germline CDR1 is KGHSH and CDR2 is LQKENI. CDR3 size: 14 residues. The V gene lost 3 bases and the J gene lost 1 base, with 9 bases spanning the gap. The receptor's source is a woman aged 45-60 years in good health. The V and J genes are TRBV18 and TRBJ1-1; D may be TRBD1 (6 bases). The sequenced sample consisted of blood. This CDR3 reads CASSPKTGNTEAFF. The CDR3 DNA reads TGTGCCAGCTCACCCAAGACAGGGAACACTGAAGCTTTCTTT.